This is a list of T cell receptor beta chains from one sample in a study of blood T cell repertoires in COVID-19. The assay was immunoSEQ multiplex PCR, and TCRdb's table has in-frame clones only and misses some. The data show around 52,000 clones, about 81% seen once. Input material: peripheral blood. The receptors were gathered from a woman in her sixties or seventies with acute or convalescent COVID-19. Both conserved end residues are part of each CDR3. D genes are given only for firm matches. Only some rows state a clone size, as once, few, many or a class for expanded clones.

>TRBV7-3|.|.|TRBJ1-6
TGTGCCAGCAGCAACCCCCGGGACGGGGGGTTTCCCCTCCACTTT
CASSNPRDGGFPLHF
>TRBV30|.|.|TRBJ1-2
TGTGCCTGGAGTGCATACAGTACGAACTATGGCTACACCTTC
CAWSAYSTNYGYTF
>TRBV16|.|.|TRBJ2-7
TGTGCCAGCAGCCAATCGGGGGACTTTGATTACGAGCAGTACTTC
CASSQSGDFDYEQYF
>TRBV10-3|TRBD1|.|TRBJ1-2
TGTGCCATCAGTTCGGGACAGGATGACGGCTACACCTTC
CAISSGQDDGYTF
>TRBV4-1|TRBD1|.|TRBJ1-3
TGCGCCAGCAGCCAGGGACGACAGGGGCTCGTGGGAAACACCATATATTTT
CASSQGRQGLVGNTIYF
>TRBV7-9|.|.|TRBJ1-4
TGTGCCAGCAGCTTGGACACACCTAATGAAAAACTGTTTTTT
CASSLDTPNEKLFF
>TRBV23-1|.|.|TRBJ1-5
TGCGCCAGCACCCGGAGCCTTAGCAATCAGCCCCAGCATTTT
CASTRSLSNQPQHF
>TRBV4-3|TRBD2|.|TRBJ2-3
TGCGCCAGCAGCCAAGATCGCGGGGGGGCAGATACGCAGTATTTT
CASSQDRGGADTQYF
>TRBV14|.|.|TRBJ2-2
TGTGCCAGCAGCCAAGAAGCCGTACCAACCGGGGAGCTGTTTTTT
CASSQEAVPTGELFF
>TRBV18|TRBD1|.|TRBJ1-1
TGTGCCAGCTCGTCGGACAGGATTAACACTGAAGCTTTCTTT
CASSSDRINTEAFF
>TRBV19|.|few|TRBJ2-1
TGTGCCAGTATTAGCGACCCGACGGTTTCAAATGAGCAGTTCTTC
CASISDPTVSNEQFF
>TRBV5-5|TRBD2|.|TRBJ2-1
TGTGCCAGCAGCTTGACGGGACTAGCGGGGGATGAGCAGTTCTTC
CASSLTGLAGDEQFF
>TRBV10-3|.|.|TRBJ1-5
TGTGCCATCAGTGAGTCGAGGCAGAACGCTCAGCCCCAGCATTTT
CAISESRQNAQPQHF
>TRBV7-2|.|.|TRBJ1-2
TGTGCCAGCGGGGCAGGAGGGTATGGCTACACCTTC
CASGAGGYGYTF
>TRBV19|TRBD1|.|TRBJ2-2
TGTGCCTTACAGGGGGCGAACACCGGGGAGCTGTTTTTT
CALQGANTGELFF
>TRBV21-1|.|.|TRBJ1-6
TGTGCCAGCAGCAATTCAACAAATAATTCACCCCTCCACTTT
CASSNSTNNSPLHF
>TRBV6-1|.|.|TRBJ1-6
TGTGCCAGCAGTGAAGTTGGAGGGGAGGGTTCACCCCTCCACTTT
CASSEVGGEGSPLHF
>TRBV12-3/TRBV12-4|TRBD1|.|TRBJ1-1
TGTGCCAGCAGACCATGGACAGGGGAAGCTTTCTTT
CASRPWTGEAFF
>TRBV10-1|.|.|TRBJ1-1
TGCGCCAGCAGGGCCTCCATGAACACTGAAGCTTTCTTT
CASRASMNTEAFF
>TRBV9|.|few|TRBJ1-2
TGTGCCAGCAGCGCTCCGGGACACCGGAACTATGGCTACACCTTC
CASSAPGHRNYGYTF
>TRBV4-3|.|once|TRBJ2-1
TGCGCCAGCAGCTCAGCGAATGAGCAGTTCTTC
CASSSANEQFF
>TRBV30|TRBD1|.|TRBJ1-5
TGTGCCTGGGCGGGACAGGGCAATCAGCCCCAGCATTTT
CAWAGQGNQPQHF
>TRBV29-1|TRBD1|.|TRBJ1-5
TGCAGCGTTGCTACAGGGGGAGGACAGCCCCAGCATTTT
CSVATGGGQPQHF
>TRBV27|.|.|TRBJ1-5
TGTGCCAGCAGTTTCGCGAATCAGCCCCAGCATTTT
CASSFANQPQHF
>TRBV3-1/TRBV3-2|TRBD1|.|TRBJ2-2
TGTGCCAGCAGGGTCGGACAGGGGAACGCCGGGGAGCTGTTTTTT
CASRVGQGNAGELFF
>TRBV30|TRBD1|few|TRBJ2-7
TGTGCCTGGAGTGTAGGGACAGGGCGTGGGGAGCAGTACTTC
CAWSVGTGRGEQYF
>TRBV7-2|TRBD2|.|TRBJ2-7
TGTGCCAGCAGCTCCGGCCTGGGACTAGCGGGGGCTAGCGTGCAGTACTTC
CASSSGLGLAGASVQYF
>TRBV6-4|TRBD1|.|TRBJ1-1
TGTGCCAGCAGCCAGGACAGGGGTTTAGAAGCTTTCTTT
CASSQDRGLEAFF
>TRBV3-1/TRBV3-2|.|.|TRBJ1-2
TGTGCCAGCCCTCAAAGGCCAGGATCAATTTCTAACTATGGCTACACCTTC
CASPQRPGSISNYGYTF
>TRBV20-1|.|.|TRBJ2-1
TGCAGTGCTAGAATTGAAGAGGAGCAGTTCTTC
CSARIEEEQFF
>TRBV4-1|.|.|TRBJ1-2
TGCGCCAGCAGCCAAGGACCGGGGACAAGCTACACCTTC
CASSQGPGTSYTF
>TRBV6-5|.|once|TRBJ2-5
TGTGCCAGCAGTCCTAGGGGAGGGGGAAGGACCCAGTACTTC
CASSPRGGGRTQYF